The 9 T cell receptor beta chains listed next were all sequenced from one sample in a study of T cell responses to AZD1222 COVID-19 vaccine. Generated by immunoSEQ multiplex PCR, the TCRdb table keeps only in-frame clones and is missing some. The data show about 130,000 clones, around four fifths seen once. Here the sequenced sample was peripheral blood, taken on day 0 of AZD1222 vaccination. The receptors were sampled from an adult in good health.

The gene calls are TRBV3-1 (or the pseudogene TRBV3-2) and TRBJ1-3, with D tentatively TRBD1 (6 bases). CDR3 length equals 18 residues. V was pared by 0 bases and J by 0 bases, with 15 bases between. CDR1 and CDR2 (germline): LGHDT, YNNKEL (reference sequence). The CDR3 protein is CASSQDLPGASSGNTIYF. For the CDR3, the DNA is TGTGCCAGCAGCCAAGATCTACCAGGGGCCAGCTCTGGAAACACCATATATTTT.

This CDR3 reads CASSLGDTGNTEAFF. CDR3 DNA: TGTGCCAGCAGCTTGGGGGACACCGGGAACACTGAAGCTTTCTTT. V is TRBV5-6 and J is TRBJ1-1; TRBD1 might be the D (6 bases). The CDR3 spans 15 residues. The ends were cut back, 0 bases at V and 1 base at J, with 10 bases in the middle. CDR1 and CDR2 (germline): SGHDT, YYEEEE.

The J gene is TRBJ1-2, the V gene TRBV6-5; a possible D gene is TRBD1 (5 bases). The CDR3 loop spans 15 amino acids. Germline CDR1 and CDR2: MNHEY and SVGAGI. V gave up 0 bases and J gave up 2 bases, with 10 bases separating them. The DNA for the CDR3 is TGTGCCAGCAGTTACTCCCCGGCAGGGAACTATGGCTACACCTTC. This translates into CASSYSPAGNYGYTF.

The V and J genes are TRBV24-1 and TRBJ2-1; TRBD2 matches 9 bases. Germline V lookup: CDR1 KGHDR, CDR2 SFDVKD. This CDR3 has 12 amino acids. With 4 bases clipped from V and 13 bases from J, the junction kept 4 bases outside the gene matches. The CDR3: CATSEPGLAQFF. The CDR3 region has the DNA TGTGCCACCAGTGAACCGGGACTAGCTCAGTTCTTC.

V and J are TRBV15 and TRBJ1-2, with D possibly being TRBD1 (6 bases). CDR3 length equals 16 residues. V dropped 5 bases and J dropped 0 bases, with 16 bases sitting between them. CDR1 and CDR2 (germline): LNHNV, YYDKDF (reference sequence). Written as DNA, the CDR3 is TGTGCCACCAGCCGCACTAGGACAGCCGCTAACTATGGCTACACCTTC. Amino acid sequence: CATSRTRTAANYGYTF.

This chain uses TRBV4-1 with TRBJ1-2; D is possibly TRBD1 (5 bases). The germline V gene has CDR1 MGHRA and CDR2 YSYEKL. This CDR3 contains 13 residues. Trimming shortened V by 0 bases and J by 8 bases, and 10 bases separated the two germline ends. Here the CDR3 reads CASSQDGAGGYTF. CDR3 bases: TGCGCCAGCAGCCAAGATGGGGCTGGAGGCTACACCTTC.

The chain recombines TRBV6-1 with TRBJ1-5, with TRBD1 as a possible D gene (6 bases). The CDR3 has 15 residues. Germline V gene data show CDR1 as MNHNS and CDR2 as SASEGT. V lost 0 bases to trimming and J lost 7 bases, with 13 bases between them. The CDR3 loop reads CASSEAGGAGQPQHF. CDR3 coding DNA: TGTGCCAGCAGTGAAGCTGGGGGGGCGGGACAGCCCCAGCATTTT.

This rearrangement joins TRBV30 to TRBJ1-3; TRBD1 is a possible D gene (5 bases). This CDR3 is built from 15 residues. The ends were cut back, 4 bases at V and 2 bases at J, with 15 bases in the middle. Germline V gene sequence: CDR1 GTSNPN, CDR2 SVGIG (reference sequence). The CDR3 reads CAWKRPGSAGNTIYF. CDR3 DNA sequence: TGTGCCTGGAAAAGGCCAGGGTCGGCTGGAAACACCATATATTTT.

The gene calls are TRBV28 and TRBJ1-1; TRBD1 is a possible D gene (5 bases). V gave up 4 bases and J gave up 8 bases, with 11 bases separating them. Germline CDR1 and CDR2: MDHEN and SYDVKM. CDR3 size: 12 residues. The CDR3 DNA sequence: TGTGCCAGCAGTTGGCAGGGTAGAGAAGCTTTCTTT. It yields the protein CASSWQGREAFF.